This TCR beta chain was recovered during a study of beta chain features in type 1 diabetes. The sequenced template was cDNA made from the entire isolated RNA. Repertoires were generated with immunoSEQ multiplex PCR, while TCRdb's copy carries only in-frame clones and drops some. The sample consists of around 250,000 clones, 27% of them appearing once. V was clipped by 1 base and J by 6 bases, with 9 bases between them. The germline CDR1 and CDR2 sequences are SGHTA and FQGNSA. The CDR3 covers 13 residues. The TCR comes from a man aged 25 to 40 in good health. The sample comprised central memory CD4+ T cells from blood. The chain carries TRBV7-2 and TRBJ1-1; no clear D. The CDR3 bases are TGTGCCAGCAGCTTAGATGGGGTGGCTGAAGCTTTCTTT. The encoded protein is CASSLDGVAEAFF.